These T cell receptor beta chains were read from a single sample in a study of blood T cell repertoires in COVID-19. Using immunoSEQ multiplex PCR, the repertoire was profiled, and TCRdb retains in-frame clones only, with some absent. The data hold 200,000 to 300,000 clones, with over 80% observed a single time. Sequencing was done on a sample of peripheral blood. The receptor set was obtained from a man in his forties or fifties with acute or convalescent COVID-19. The CDR3 runs from the conserved cysteine through the conserved F or W. Each record gives: J gene, V gene, D gene, clone size, CDR3 DNA, CDR3 protein. D genes are given only for firm matches. A clone size is listed for some rows: how often the clone was seen (once, few, many), or a class if it is expanded.

TRBJ1-6 TRBV30 NA NA TGTGCCTGGAGTCTCAGGGCGGCCCTCCACTTT CAWSLRAALHF
TRBJ2-3 TRBV30 NA NA TGTGCCTGTCAGCTTAATCGGGGGATCCGCACAGATACGCAGTATTTT CACQLNRGIRTDTQYF
TRBJ1-2 TRBV7-9 NA NA TGTGCCAGCAGCTTAGTTGGGTCCAGGGGAGCCCCCGGCGACTATGGCTACACCTTC CASSLVGSRGAPGDYGYTF
TRBJ2-1 TRBV15 TRBD2 NA TGTGCCACCAGCAGAGTAGCGGGACTAGCGGAAAACAATGAGCAGTTCTTC CATSRVAGLAENNEQFF
TRBJ2-7 TRBV27 NA NA TGTGCCAGCAGGACGAGGGATGGTCTCCGCGGTTACGAGCAGTACTTC CASRTRDGLRGYEQYF
TRBJ2-7 TRBV6-5 NA NA TGTGCCACCAGTTATAGTTTACCCTCCTACGAGCAGTACTTC CATSYSLPSYEQYF
TRBJ2-3 TRBV7-2 NA NA TGTGCCAGCAGCTTCGGGGACATGTGGGATACGCAGTATTTT CASSFGDMWDTQYF
TRBJ1-1 TRBV5-1 TRBD1 NA TGCGCCAGCACGGGACAGAGCCCTAAGAACACTGAAGCTTTCTTT CASTGQSPKNTEAFF
TRBJ2-2 TRBV10-3 TRBD1 few TGTGCCATCAGTGCGCGACAGGGTGGGACCGGGGAGCTGTTTTTT CAISARQGGTGELFF
TRBJ1-5 TRBV25-1 TRBD1 NA TGTGCCAGCGCCGGGACAGGGGATCAGCCCCAGCATTTT CASAGTGDQPQHF
TRBJ2-1 TRBV18 TRBD1 NA TGTGCCAGCTCACCGAGAGGACAGGGTCCGAATGAGCAGTTCTTC CASSPRGQGPNEQFF
TRBJ1-1 TRBV6-6 NA NA TGTGCCAGCAGGCTCTCGCGGATGAACACTGAAGCTTTCTTT CASRLSRMNTEAFF
TRBJ1-3 TRBV7-2 TRBD1 NA TGTGCCAGCAGCTTAACAGGGGTTGGAAACACCATATATTTT CASSLTGVGNTIYF
TRBJ2-3 TRBV6-5 TRBD2 NA TGTGCCAGCAGGCTAGCGGGAACTGATACGCAGTATTTT CASRLAGTDTQYF
TRBJ1-4 TRBV29-1 NA NA TGCAGCGTGGCACAGGGTGGGACTAATGAAAAACTGTTTTTT CSVAQGGTNEKLFF
TRBJ2-7 TRBV7-8 NA few TGTGCCAGCAGCACAGACAGGTCTAACGAGCAGTACTTC CASSTDRSNEQYF
TRBJ2-1 TRBV9 NA NA TGTGCCAGCAGCGTAGGCCCGCGTGGCGGGGTGAGCTCCTACAATGAGCAGTTCTTC CASSVGPRGGVSSYNEQFF
TRBJ2-7 TRBV27 TRBD2 NA TGTGCCAGCAGTTCAGGGACTAGCGCGCACTACGAGCAGTACTTC CASSSGTSAHYEQYF
TRBJ2-3 TRBV7-2 NA NA TGTGCCAGCAGCCCTAGGGCAGGGGATACGGATACGCAGTATTTT CASSPRAGDTDTQYF
TRBJ1-5 TRBV6-5 NA NA TGTGCCAGCAGTACCCGACAGAGCAATCAGCCCCAGCATTTT CASSTRQSNQPQHF
TRBJ2-1 TRBV5-4 NA NA TGTGCCAGCAGTGCGACAGAGGAGCAGTTCTTC CASSATEEQFF
TRBJ2-7 TRBV2 NA NA TGTGCCACCCAAGTCGGGACCTACGAGCAGTACTTC CATQVGTYEQYF
TRBJ2-1 TRBV7-2 TRBD2 NA TGTGCCAGCAGCTGGGCGACTAGCGGGATCTTTGAGCAGTTCTTC CASSWATSGIFEQFF
TRBJ1-3 TRBV3-1/TRBV3-2 NA NA TGTGCCAGCAGCCAAGACCGTGGGCTCCCTGGAAACACCATATATTTT CASSQDRGLPGNTIYF
TRBJ2-7 TRBV19 TRBD1 once TGTGCCAGTAGTATAGGACAGGGGGCCTCCGAGCAGTACTTC CASSIGQGASEQYF
TRBJ2-1 TRBV25-1 TRBD1 NA TGTGCCAGCAGTGGATTCCCTCACGGAACAGGGGCCTACAATGAGCAGTTCTTC CASSGFPHGTGAYNEQFF
TRBJ2-3 TRBV5-1 NA NA TGCGCCAGCAGCTTGGGACTTCAAATAGGAGCAGATACGCAGTATTTT CASSLGLQIGADTQYF
TRBJ2-2 TRBV24-1 NA NA TGTGCCACCAGTGATCCCAGGTCTGGCACCGGGGAGCTGTTTTTT CATSDPRSGTGELFF
TRBJ2-1 TRBV2 TRBD2 NA TGTGCCAGCAGTGTTAGCGGGGGGAGGGCCGGCAATGAGCAGTTCTTC CASSVSGGRAGNEQFF
TRBJ1-1 TRBV19 TRBD1 NA TGTGCCAGTAACGACCCGGGACAGGGAAAATTTACTGAAGCTTTCTTT CASNDPGQGKFTEAFF
TRBJ2-7 TRBV11-2 TRBD1 NA TGTGCCAGCAGCTGGGGACAGGGCCCCTCTGGAGAGCAGTACTTC CASSWGQGPSGEQYF
TRBJ2-7 TRBV4-2 TRBD1 NA TGTGCCAGCAGCTACGGGACAGGGGCCTCCGAGCAGTACTTC CASSYGTGASEQYF
TRBJ2-7 TRBV5-6 NA NA TGTGCCAGCAGCTTGTCCAACGAGCAGTACTTC CASSLSNEQYF
TRBJ1-3 TRBV7-8 NA NA TGTGCCAGCAGCCTCGTGGAGGCGGGGGCTGGAAACACCATATATTTT CASSLVEAGAGNTIYF
TRBJ2-2 TRBV11-2 NA NA TGTGCCAGCAGCTTTCGACGGGACACCGGGGAGCTGTTTTTT CASSFRRDTGELFF
TRBJ1-5 TRBV4-2 NA NA TGTGCCAGCAGCCAAAAGCTGGATCAGCCCCAGCATTTT CASSQKLDQPQHF
TRBJ2-7 TRBV5-1 NA NA TGCGCCAGCAGCTTGGACCAGGGTCGCTACGAGCAGTACTTC CASSLDQGRYEQYF
TRBJ2-3 TRBV7-3 TRBD2 NA TGTGCCAGCAGCTGGGGGACTAGCGGGAGGGGTGCAGATACGCAGTATTTT CASSWGTSGRGADTQYF
TRBJ1-2 TRBV5-6 NA NA TGTGCCAGCAGCTTGGAAGTCCCCAGGGCCCGGACTAACTATGGCTACACCTTC CASSLEVPRARTNYGYTF
TRBJ1-5 TRBV2 NA NA TGTGCCAGCAGTAAGGGGACAAATCAGCCCCAGCATTTT CASSKGTNQPQHF
TRBJ2-5 TRBV28 NA NA TGTGCCAGCAGTCCCCCCTCCGGGCCGCGAGGGGAGACCCAGTACTTC CASSPPSGPRGETQYF
TRBJ1-4 TRBV7-2 NA few TGTGCCAGCAGCTCCGGTGTAGGAGCGCGAGAAAAACTGTTTTTT CASSSGVGAREKLFF
TRBJ1-1 TRBV5-1 NA few TGCGCCAGCAGCTCCTTGGCCCAATCCAACACTGAAGCTTTCTTT CASSSLAQSNTEAFF
TRBJ2-3 TRBV12-5 TRBD2 NA TGTGCTAGTGGTTTGGTCTCTAGCGGGAAACCAGATACGCAGTATTTT CASGLVSSGKPDTQYF
TRBJ1-2 TRBV10-3 TRBD1 NA TGTGCCATCAGTAACGACAGGGGAATAAACTATGGCTACACCTTC CAISNDRGINYGYTF
TRBJ2-2 TRBV5-1 NA once TGCGCCAGCAGCTCTGGACAGAGAGCGTCTACCGGGGAGCTGTTTTTT CASSSGQRASTGELFF
TRBJ1-3 TRBV7-8 NA NA TGTGCCAGCAGCTTGGGGGGTGGAAACACCATATATTTT CASSLGGGNTIYF
TRBJ1-1 TRBV6-2/TRBV6-3 NA NA TGTGCCAGCAGTTACTCTTTCGGCACTGAAGCTTTCTTT CASSYSFGTEAFF
TRBJ1-2 TRBV18 NA NA TGTGCCAGCTCACCACGGGCGGCCGACAGCTCAGGGATTTTGGGCTACACCTTC CASSPRAADSSGILGYTF
TRBJ2-3 TRBV25-1 NA NA TGTGCCAGCAGTGCCGTGACAGGTTTCACAGATACGCAGTATTTT CASSAVTGFTDTQYF
TRBJ2-7 TRBV13 TRBD2 NA TGTGCCAGCAGCTTGAGGTTTGGTAGCGGGACCTCCTACGAGCAGTACTTC CASSLRFGSGTSYEQYF
TRBJ2-2 TRBV29-1 TRBD2 NA TGCAGCGTCTTAGCGGGAGGGGCCGGGGAGCTGTTTTTT CSVLAGGAGELFF
TRBJ1-6 TRBV6-5 NA few TGTGCCGGGGGGGGAACCTATAATTCACCCCTCCACTTT CAGGGTYNSPLHF
TRBJ2-2 TRBV11-2 NA few TGTGCCAGCAGCTTGACTGGGATAGGAGGAGGTGTCGCCGGGGAGCTGTTTTTT CASSLTGIGGGVAGELFF